This TCR beta chain derives from a study of OX40 agonist ivuxolimab in advanced cancers. The CDR3 contains 15 residues. From germline, CDR1 is MGHRA and CDR2 YSYEKL. V was cut by 0 bases and J by 0 bases, with 6 bases left in between. This clone was recorded only once. The table came from immunoSEQ multiplex PCR; TCRdb's copy has only in-frame clones and leaves some out. The repertoire holds about 110,000 clones, with around nine tenths as singletons. The specimen comprised CD4+ or CD8+ T cells sorted from blood, sampled in a trial of the OX40 agonist ivuxolimab. V and J are TRBV4-1 and TRBJ1-5; D gene unclear. The source of this sequence is an adult with an advanced solid tumor such as melanoma, head and neck, liver or kidney cancer. The CDR3 coding sequence is TGCGCCAGCAGCCAAGAGGCTTATAGCAATCAGCCCCAGCATTTT. Amino acid sequence: CASSQEAYSNQPQHF.